A single sample gave rise to the 28 T cell receptor beta chains below, sequenced in a study of blood T cell repertoires in COVID-19. TCRdb's table, derived via immunoSEQ multiplex PCR, lists solely in-frame clones and lacks some. The sample yields about 140,000 clones, around 88% seen once. The specimen sequenced was peripheral blood. The source of these receptors is a human donor in a cohort sampled during active COVID-19.

The rearrangement links TRBV5-6 to TRBJ1-5, with D maybe TRBD1 (6 bases). From germline, CDR1 is SGHDT and CDR2 YYEEEE. The CDR3 consists of 15 residues. V was clipped by 4 bases and J by 0 bases, with 11 bases between them. The CDR3 loop reads CASSQGPYSNQPQHF. CDR3 nucleotide sequence: TGTGCCAGCAGCCAGGGGCCTTATAGCAATCAGCCCCAGCATTTT.

The chain's CDR3 is CASGIQGVFEKLFF. The CDR3 coding sequence is TGTGCCAGCGGAATACAGGGGGTTTTCGAAAAACTGTTTTTT. The V and J genes are TRBV28 and TRBJ1-4, with 8 bases fitting TRBD1. In germline, CDR1 is MDHEN, CDR2 SYDVKM. The CDR3 spans 14 residues. The V gene end was trimmed by 8 bases and the J gene end by 8 bases; junction bases not matched to a gene: 10.

This clone was detected a few times. J is TRBJ1-1 and V is TRBV11-3; D unclear. Germline V gene sequence: CDR1 SGHNT, CDR2 YENEEA. Deletions cut 0 bases from V and 1 base from J, with 6 bases between. The CDR3 spans 14 residues. The CDR3 DNA sequence: TGTGCCAGCAGCTTAGATCCTTCGAACACTGAAGCTTTCTTT. It yields the protein CASSLDPSNTEAFF. Full variable domain (outside the CDR3, taken from reference TRBV11-3 and TRBJ1-1): EAGVVQSPRYKIIEKKQPVAFWCNPISGHNTLYWYLQNLGQGPELLIRYENEEAVDDSQLPKDRFSAERLKGVDSTLKIQPAELGDSAVYLCASSLDPSNTEAFFGQGTRLTVV.

V gene TRBV5-4 combines with J gene TRBJ2-1; D not certain. Trimming shortened V by 0 bases and J by 10 bases, and 5 bases separated the two germline ends. CDR1 is SGHNT, CDR2 YYREEE, per germline (reference sequence). The length of the CDR3 is 11 residues. Here the CDR3 DNA reads TGTGCCAGCAGCTTGGACAGAGAGCAGTTCTTC. This sequence encodes CASSLDREQFF.

The gene calls are TRBV19 and TRBJ2-7; D might be TRBD2 (6 bases). Trimming shortened V by 4 bases and J by 6 bases, and 13 bases separated the two germline ends. The CDR3 totals 13 residues. Germline V gene lookup returns CDR1 LNHDA and CDR2 SQIVND (reference sequence). Written as DNA, the CDR3 is TGTGCCAGTAGTAAACCGGAGGGCCGCGAGCAGTACTTC. Translation gives CASSKPEGREQYF.

The rearrangement uses TRBV6-5 and TRBJ2-7; the match to TRBD2 covers 7 bases. Looked up from germline, CDR1 is MNHEY and CDR2 is SVGAGI. The trim removed 6 bases at V and 6 bases at J, leaving 5 bases unmatched. The CDR3 sequence is 12 residues long. CDR3 in DNA: TGTGCCAGCAGGTGGGGGGGAGGCGAGCAGTACTTC. Protein sequence: CASRWGGGEQYF.

V gene TRBV19 combines with J gene TRBJ2-2; 9 nucleotides match TRBD2. V lost 4 bases and J lost 4; bases outside the gene matches: 4. The CDR3 contains 15 residues. Germline assignment: CDR1 LNHDA and CDR2 SQIVND (reference sequence). The CDR3 DNA sequence: TGTGCCAGTAGTAGTAGCGGGAGACCCACCGGGGAGCTGTTTTTT. Its translation is CASSSSGRPTGELFF.

The V gene is TRBV5-4, the J gene TRBJ1-2, with a weak D call TRBD1 (6 bases). CDR3 size: 16 residues. The V end lost 6 bases, the J end lost 4 bases, and 22 bases lay between the germline ends. Germline V gene sequence: CDR1 SGHNT, CDR2 YYREEE (reference sequence). CDR3 coding DNA: TGTGCCAGCAACAAAGCCCAAGACAGGAATGGCTATGGCTACACCTTC. Protein sequence: CASNKAQDRNGYGYTF.

Only one count was recorded for this clone. CDR3 residues: CSVGLGQGTDGYTF. Here the CDR3 DNA reads TGCAGCGTGGGCTTGGGACAGGGAACGGATGGCTACACCTTC. This chain joins TRBV29-1 and TRBJ1-2; 9 bases line up with TRBD1. CDR1 and CDR2 (germline): SQVTM, ANQGSEA. The ends lost 6 bases at V and 6 bases at J; junction bases unmatched: 11. CDR3 length: 14 residues.

The chain has TRBV4-2 and TRBJ1-6, with D hard to call. In germline, CDR1 is LGHNA, CDR2 YNFKEQ. The germline V and J ends were trimmed by 1 base and 9 bases, with 19 bases remaining between them. The CDR3 loop spans 17 amino acids. The CDR3 sequence is CASSQADRLIEGSPLHF. DNA for the CDR3: TGTGCCAGCAGCCAAGCGGACCGGTTAATTGAGGGTTCACCCCTCCACTTT.

This clone was seen a single time. In DNA, the CDR3 is TGTGCCAGCAGTGAAATGAACCTCGGCACCGGGGAGCTGTTTTTT. It yields the protein CASSEMNLGTGELFF. The rearrangement joins TRBV28 to TRBJ2-2, with unresolved D. V dropped 5 bases and J dropped 4 bases, with 14 bases sitting between them. Germline assignment: CDR1 MDHEN and CDR2 SYDVKM. There are 15 residues in the CDR3. Full variable domain (outside the CDR3, taken from reference TRBV28 and TRBJ2-2): DVKVTQSSRYLVKRTGEKVFLECVQDMDHENMFWYRQDPGLGLRLIYFSYDVKMKEKGDIPEGYSVSREKKERFSLILESASTNQTSMYLCASSEMNLGTGELFFGEGSRLTVL.

The chain couples TRBV28 to TRBJ2-7; the D is unclear. Germline CDR1 is MDHEN and CDR2 is SYDVKM. V was cut by 5 bases and J by 5 bases, with 10 bases left in between. The CDR3 totals 12 residues. CDR3 nucleotide sequence: TGTGCCAGCAGTCAGTCCCCCCACGAGCAGTACTTC. Protein: CASSQSPHEQYF.

CDR3 nucleotides: TGTGCCAGCAGTGAAGCGCGACTAGCGGGCCGAAGGGGCGGCGAGCAGTACTTC. Its protein is CASSEARLAGRRGGEQYF. This chain links TRBV6-1 with TRBJ2-7; 10 bases are shared with TRBD2. The CDR3 has 18 residues. CDR1 and CDR2 (germline): MNHNS, SASEGT. V shed 0 bases, J shed 6 bases, and the junction held 14 bases outside the gene matches.

The CDR3 sequence: CASSGGRDRVNTGELFF. The CDR3, as DNA: TGTGCCAGCAGCGGGGGACGGGACAGGGTTAACACCGGGGAGCTGTTTTTT. This chain joins TRBV9 and TRBJ2-2; 9 bases match TRBD1. V was pared by 3 bases and J by 2 bases, with 8 bases of the junction left unmatched. This CDR3 comprises 17 residues. Per the germline V gene, CDR1 is SGDLS and CDR2 is YYNGEE.

Turning to this clone: This CDR3 is also generated by other DNA sequences in the sample. The gene calls are TRBV11-2 and TRBJ2-3; 7 nucleotides match TRBD2. The trim removed 8 bases at V and 1 base at J, leaving 3 bases unmatched. This CDR3 is built from 13 residues. CDR1 is SGHAT, CDR2 FQNNGV, per germline. The CDR3 region is CASLAGGTDTQYF. CDR3 DNA: TGTGCCAGCCTGGCGGGGGGCACAGATACGCAGTATTTT.

The V gene is TRBV6-5, the J gene TRBJ2-3, with D unclear. V lost 7 bases and J lost 6, with 14 bases in between. Per the germline V gene, CDR1 is MNHEY and CDR2 is SVGAGI. The CDR3 spans 13 residues. CDR3 in amino acids: CASKGVGLDTQYF. In DNA, the CDR3 is TGTGCCAGCAAAGGAGTGGGTCTGGATACGCAGTATTTT.

Of note for this clone: Additional DNA sequences in this sample encode the identical CDR3. The CDR3 nucleotides are TGTGCCAGCAGCGTAGGGCTAGCGGGAGGCCAAGAGACCCAGTACTTC. This gives the protein CASSVGLAGGQETQYF. V is TRBV9 and J is TRBJ2-5; 11 positions match TRBD2. V was clipped by 0 bases and J by 1 base; unmatched bases: 2. Germline lookup yields CDR1 SGDLS and CDR2 YYNGEE. The CDR3 extends over 16 amino acids.

The chain is built from TRBV6-6 and TRBJ1-1; 8 bases map to TRBD1. The CDR3 is 13 residues long. Per germline, CDR1 MNHNY and CDR2 SVGAGI (reference sequence). Germline trimming cut 2 bases from V and 7 bases from J; bases unmatched to any gene: 3. CDR3 region: CASSYPTGDEAFF. CDR3 DNA: TGTGCCAGCAGTTACCCGACAGGGGATGAAGCTTTCTTT.

The CDR3 sequence: CASFYRTSINEQFF. For the CDR3, the DNA is TGTGCCAGCTTTTACAGGACTAGCATCAATGAGCAGTTCTTC. The genes are TRBV2 and TRBJ2-1; TRBD2 aligns across 8 bases. The germline V gene encodes CDR1 SNHLY and CDR2 FYNNEI. The CDR3 sequence is 14 residues long. After removal of 8 bases from V and 6 bases from J, the junction contained 9 bases not matched to a gene.

The V and J genes are TRBV9 and TRBJ1-3; the D gene is possibly TRBD1 (6 bases). The V gene lost 0 bases and the J gene lost 2 bases, with 15 bases spanning the gap. Germline assignment: CDR1 SGDLS and CDR2 YYNGEE. This CDR3 region has 17 residues. The CDR3 here is CASSVGRGGQTGNTIYF. As DNA, the CDR3 is TGTGCCAGCAGCGTAGGAAGGGGGGGACAAACTGGAAACACCATATATTTT.

This clone appeared a single time. This rearrangement joins TRBV7-2 to TRBJ2-4; possibly TRBD1 for D (6 bases). The ends were cut back, 5 bases at V and 6 bases at J, with 11 bases in the middle. The length of the CDR3 is 13 residues. Germline lookup yields CDR1 SGHTA and CDR2 FQGNSA. The CDR3 region is CASSLKGVNIQYF. The DNA for the CDR3 is TGTGCCAGCAGCCTTAAGGGGGTAAACATTCAGTACTTC. The variable domain in full, completed from reference TRBV7-2 and TRBJ2-4, reads GAGVSQSPSNKVTEKGKDVELRCDPISGHTALYWYRQSLGQGLEFLIYFQGNSAPDKSGLPSDRFSAERTGGSVSTLTIQRTQQEDSAVYLCASSLKGVNIQYFGAGTRLSVL.

The rearrangement joins TRBV10-1 to TRBJ1-3; no clear D gene. This CDR3 contains 15 residues. CDR1 and CDR2 (germline): WNHNN, SYGVQD (reference sequence). Trimming took 6 bases from V and 1 from J, leaving 13 bases between them. The CDR3 sequence is CASRVGGSSGNTIYF. The DNA for the CDR3 is TGCGCCAGCAGGGTTGGAGGTTCTTCTGGAAACACCATATATTTT.

V is TRBV7-3 and J is TRBJ1-3; D is unresolved. CDR1 SGHTA and CDR2 FQGTGA come from the germline V gene. This CDR3 comprises 14 residues. The V and J ends lost 5 bases and 1 base respectively, with 9 bases between them. This CDR3 is CASSPEGSGNTIYF. The CDR3 DNA reads as TGTGCCAGCAGCCCAGAGGGTTCTGGAAACACCATATATTTT.

The chain carries TRBV13 and TRBJ1-4, with a weak D call TRBD1 (6 bases). The CDR3 extends over 16 amino acids. From germline, CDR1 is PRHDT and CDR2 FYEKMQ (reference sequence). V dropped 5 bases and J dropped 7 bases, with 20 bases sitting between them. The CDR3 nucleotides are TGTGCCAGCAGCCAAAACGGAGCCCACAGGGTTGAAAAACTGTTTTTT. This encodes CASSQNGAHRVEKLFF.

V is TRBV29-1 and J is TRBJ1-2, with D possibly matching TRBD1 (5 bases). The CDR3 has 11 amino acids. The germline gives CDR1 SQVTM, CDR2 ANQGSEA. The V and J ends lost 4 bases and 7 bases respectively, with 10 bases between them. CDR3 nucleotides: TGCAGCGTTGTTGCGGGGGGTGGCTACACCTTC. Translating gives CSVVAGGGYTF.

This clone was picked up a small number of times. The rearrangement links TRBV7-9 to TRBJ2-3; 10 bases are a match to TRBD1. The CDR3 contains 14 residues. CDR1 is SEHNR, CDR2 FQNEAQ, per germline (reference sequence). The V gene end was trimmed by 6 bases and the J gene end by 3 bases; junction bases not matched to a gene: 3. For the CDR3, the DNA is TGTGCCAGCAGGGGACAGGGGCGGACAGATACGCAGTATTTT. It yields the protein CASRGQGRTDTQYF.

The V gene is TRBV27, the J gene TRBJ2-7; TRBD2 is a possible D gene (6 bases). CDR1 is MNHEY, CDR2 SMNVEV, per germline (reference sequence). Trimming shortened V by 9 bases and J by 7 bases, and 16 bases separated the two germline ends. CDR3 length: 12 amino acids. The CDR3 sequence: CASSGRKWEQYF. CDR3 nucleotide sequence: TGTGCCAGTAGCGGACGGAAATGGGAGCAGTACTTC.

The chain links TRBV28 to TRBJ2-7; 7 positions match TRBD2. The V gene end was trimmed by 3 bases and the J gene end by 3 bases; junction bases not matched to a gene: 11. This CDR3 is built from 16 residues. Per germline, CDR1 MDHEN and CDR2 SYDVKM. The CDR3 nucleotides are TGTGCCAGCAGTTTCTCCATAGCGGGTCTAAACTACGAGCAGTACTTC. It translates to CASSFSIAGLNYEQYF.